The sample holds a few counts of the clone carrying this T cell receptor (beta chain). The CDR3 has 14 residues. Germline V gene data show CDR1 as SGHTA and CDR2 as FQGNSA. V was trimmed by 2 bases and J by 4 bases, leaving 11 bases between them. The entry originates in a study of control samples from healthy donors and cancer patients. Using immunoSEQ multiplex PCR, the repertoire was profiled, and TCRdb retains in-frame clones only, with some absent. In the table there are 50,000 to 75,000 clones, almost 85% of which are singletons. The sequenced material came from blood. V usage is TRBV7-2 and J usage is TRBJ1-2, with D perhaps matching TRBD1 (6 bases). The clonotype comes from a man aged 40-55 years in good health. CDR3 protein: CASSLQGSAYGYTF. As DNA, the CDR3 is TGTGCCAGCAGCTTACAGGGGTCGGCCTATGGCTACACCTTC.